This paragraph reports one T cell receptor (beta chain). The specificity of this receptor is unknown. The observed sequence ends 3 residues before the CDR3 terminus, with the missing tail filled in from the germline J gene. The germline V and J ends show losses of 6 bases and 6 bases respectively, and no gene match explains 4 bases of the junction. CDR1 and CDR2, per the germline V gene, are SQVTM and ANQGSEA. There are 12 amino acids in the CDR3, from cysteine to phenylalanine inclusive. The DNA shown is the part of the CDR3 that was read: 27 bases, in frame from base 1. This entry belongs to a study of T cells in women clearing cervical HPV infection (dated 2018 in TCRdb). Study-level background: Cases were roughly 24 women with histologically confirmed HPV16-related CIN3 or worse, including a couple of invasive cancers. Blood from cases was collected at the visit where the lesion was first found, while blood from controls was collected once the infection could no longer be detected. Cases had a median age of approximately 35 years compared with more than 37 for controls, and baseline characteristics showed no significant differences between the groups. The parent cohort enrolled 10,000 or so women aged 18 or older in Guanacaste, Costa Rica, during about 1992 to 1995 and followed them for more than 6 years. Five blinded duplicates per group were added as quality controls, giving roughly 60 samples: 50 or so participants and about ten replicates. This exploratory proof-of-principle case-control study, nested within the Guanacaste HPV Natural History Study in Costa Rica, compared TCR repertoires among women with different cervical HPV16 outcomes. Cases and controls were matched on age within five years and on year of sample collection. For cases, a median interval of 149 days, with an interquartile range of about 85 to 200 days, was observed between lesion detection and blood sampling. Since HLA typing was available for only a few women, HLA type could not be ruled out as a confounder. The 20 to 30 controls were women who cleared a single incident HPV16 infection within 12 months without developing precancer or cancer.

The immunoSEQ assay used multiplex PCR to amplify TCR beta CDR3 regions from an average of about 1,200 ng of genomic DNA per sample. Primer bias was corrected in the assay by using a complete synthetic TCR repertoire to establish an amplification baseline. The amplicons were sequenced on the Illumina platform. The authors processed their data as follows. Sequence errors were corrected by clustering with frequency ratios and a modified nearest-neighbor algorithm, and the sequences were then analyzed in the immunoSEQ Analyzer using IMGT gene definitions. At each rarefaction depth, TCR richness and evenness were averaged across 20 rarefaction repeats, and any sample with fewer sequences than the depth was left out. Wilcoxon rank sum tests with FDR correction were used to compare relative abundances of V, D and J genes between the groups. In the blinded duplicates, the intraclass correlation was roughly 96% for TCR richness and averaged approximately 82% across approximately 60 gene segments. TCRdb limited this immuneACCESS table to in-frame rearrangements with V and J called. A share of clones is missing; checked studies link under half to unresolved V genes, and the rest is unexplained. V, J and clone size reflect that table, while D and trimming were determined from the DNA. The sample has roughly 40,000 clones on record. The ten largest clonotypes hold approximately 4.8% of the sample.

Every participant had a single incident cervical HPV16 infection, and women with prevalent HPV16 infections were excluded. Cervical HPV DNA was detected by MY09/MY11 PCR and genotyped by dot-blot hybridization. About 14 mL of heparinized blood were centrifuged, and the buffy coat was split into aliquots, frozen at -30 degrees C, and then kept at -80 degrees C. Genomic DNA was extracted from buffy coat specimens using QIAGEN kits. General conclusions and limits of the study: Because of the cross-sectional design, the study could not determine whether the associations came before infection or resulted from infection, and neither effector/memory subsets nor HPV-specific T cells were isolated. TRBV6-7 relative abundance was lower in cases than in controls (around 0.11% versus 0.16%; Bonferroni P = 0.0008). Random forest classifiers that combined richness and V gene abundances separated cases from controls with an estimated AUC of approximately 0.78. Because the number of T cells in each sample was unknown, differences in richness could reflect differing T-cell content rather than repertoire biology. Across sequencing depths, CIN3+ cases showed significantly higher TCR repertoire richness than controls, but evenness did not differ between the groups.

The source of this sequence is a woman aged 18 to 75 with a cervical HPV16 infection that either progressed to CIN3+ or cleared (not recorded which). The sequencing input was blood buffy coat. The chain uses TRBV29-1 and TRBJ1-5; 8 bases in the middle match TRBD1. The sequenced CDR3 bases are TGCAGCGTAAGACAGGGGACTCAGCCC. Its translation is CSVRQGTQP. The CDR3 as a whole reads CSVRQGTQPQHF. The CDR3, completed at both ends by the reference TRBV29-1 and TRBJ1-5 genes, gives the full variable domain SAVISQKPSRDICQRGTSLTIQCQVDSQVTMMFWYRQQPGQSLTLIATANQGSEATYESGFVIDKFPISRPNLTFSTLTVSNMSPEDSSIYLCSVRQGTQPQHFGDGTRLSIL.